The entry below gives a single TCR beta chain sequence along with its context. Generated by immunoSEQ multiplex PCR, the TCRdb table keeps only in-frame clones and is missing some. The sample lists approximately 110,000 clones; around 90% were seen once. This sample was included in a study of T cells after somatic rescue of genetic block. V gave up 4 bases and J gave up 3 bases, with 13 bases separating them. This CDR3 region has 14 residues. Germline values: CDR1 SGHDT, CDR2 YYEEEE. The chain couples TRBV5-6 to TRBJ1-2, with TRBD1 as a possible D gene (6 bases). This clonotype was sampled from a woman between 18 and 29 years old. Material for sequencing was peripheral blood mononuclear cells (PBMCs). CDR3 sequence: CASSRQQGDYGYTF. In DNA, the CDR3 is TGTGCCAGCAGCAGGCAACAGGGCGACTATGGCTACACCTTC.